This TCR beta chain was found in a study of blood T cell repertoires in COVID-19. Across the whole study: COVID-19 samples, acute and convalescent, were from the United States, Italy and Spain. Sample material is recorded as cDNA or gDNA derived from T cells, B-cell-depleted T cells, or PBMCs.

The CDR3 sequence is 15 residues long. Assay: immunoSEQ multiplex PCR; the TCRdb copy retains only in-frame clones and omits some. Of 150,000 to 200,000 clones in the sample, around 82% are singletons; the top ten hold approximately 5.4%. All enrollees were roughly 18 to 95 years old and from 20 to 30 US areas. The source material was PBMCs or T cells enriched from blood (not recorded which). The source is a man between 40 and 49 years old who had recovered from COVID-19. This rearrangement joins TRBV21-1 to TRBJ2-1; no DNA check was done on the table's D call, TRBD2. TRBV21-1 counts as a pseudogene. CDR3 DNA: TGTGCCAGCAGCACGGGACTAGCTGCTGACAATGAGCAGTTCTTC. This encodes CASSTGLAADNEQFF.